This paragraph reports one TCR beta chain. Its specificity is unknown. The sample is drawn from a study of cytomegalovirus exposure and HLA in healthy donors. Overall study: The roughly 700 first-cohort repertoires shared a platform with the 120 validation repertoires, as reported in a later analysis.

The donors were members of the roughly 120-subject validation cohort (separate from the approximately 670-subject first cohort). The CDR3 has 15 amino acids. Trimming at V came to 5 bases and at J to 2 bases, leaving 8 bases not matched to a gene. Germline V lookup: CDR1 MDHEN, CDR2 SYDVKM. Study observations and caveats: Listed as cytomegalovirus-associated were 170 or so TCR beta chains.

Profiled with immunoSEQ multiplex PCR; TCRdb holds only in-frame clones, not every one. Of 250,000 to 400,000 clones in the sample, about 85% were seen once. This sequence joins TRBV28 and TRBJ2-7; TRBD1 aligns across 8 bases. The sequenced material came from PBMCs. This receptor was identified in a woman in her 30s in good health and CMV-seropositive. CDR3 residues: CASSVRTGQPYEQYF. The CDR3 DNA reads TGTGCCAGCAGTGTAAGGACAGGGCAGCCCTACGAGCAGTACTTC.